These T cell receptor beta chains were read from a single sample in a study of control samples from healthy donors and cancer patients. This table comes from immunoSEQ multiplex PCR, and its TCRdb copy is limited to in-frame clones, with some not included. The sample lists about 84,000 clones, around 91% occurring once. Source material: blood. The receptors were gathered from a man in his forties or fifties in good health. The CDR3 runs from the conserved cysteine through the conserved F or W. The D gene is left open where the match is weak. Not every row has a clone size; where given, it reads once, few, many or a size class.

v_gene: TRBV7-2; abundance: .; j_gene: TRBJ1-1; d_gene: .; CDR3nt: TGTGCCAGCAGCCGCAGACGGGACACTGAAGCTTTCTTT; CDR3aa: CASSRRRDTEAFF
v_gene: TRBV4-3; abundance: .; j_gene: TRBJ1-5; d_gene: .; CDR3nt: TGCGCCAGCAGCCAAGAGGCGGTCTGGGGCAATCAGCCCCAGCATTTT; CDR3aa: CASSQEAVWGNQPQHF
v_gene: TRBV5-8; abundance: large; j_gene: TRBJ1-5; d_gene: TRBD1; CDR3nt: TGTGCCAGCAGTATACAGGGGTATAGCAATCAGCCCCAGCATTTT; CDR3aa: CASSIQGYSNQPQHF
v_gene: TRBV12-5; abundance: .; j_gene: TRBJ2-3; d_gene: .; CDR3nt: TGTGCTAGTGGTTTGGGGGGCACAGATACGCAGTATTTT; CDR3aa: CASGLGGTDTQYF
v_gene: TRBV7-2; abundance: .; j_gene: TRBJ2-3; d_gene: .; CDR3nt: TGTGCCAGCAGCTCCGCGACGGGGCACGGAGATACGCAGTATTTT; CDR3aa: CASSSATGHGDTQYF
v_gene: TRBV25-1; abundance: once; j_gene: TRBJ1-2; d_gene: TRBD1; CDR3nt: TGTGCCAGCAGTGAGCAGGGGGCGCGTGGCTACACCTTC; CDR3aa: CASSEQGARGYTF
v_gene: TRBV12-3/TRBV12-4; abundance: .; j_gene: TRBJ1-1; d_gene: .; CDR3nt: TGTGCCAGCAGTTTAAGCGCGAACACTGAAGCTTTCTTT; CDR3aa: CASSLSANTEAFF
v_gene: TRBV5-1; abundance: .; j_gene: TRBJ1-2; d_gene: .; CDR3nt: TGCGCCCCTCTTTGGGGCATCCGCTCCTATGGCTACACCTTC; CDR3aa: CAPLWGIRSYGYTF
v_gene: TRBV5-4; abundance: .; j_gene: TRBJ1-2; d_gene: .; CDR3nt: TGTGCCAGCAGTTTTGACGGCGCTGGTGGCTACACCTTC; CDR3aa: CASSFDGAGGYTF
v_gene: TRBV5-1; abundance: .; j_gene: TRBJ2-1; d_gene: .; CDR3nt: TGCGCCGGAGCCGGCCCCGCGCTCAATGAGCAGTTCTTC; CDR3aa: CAGAGPALNEQFF
v_gene: TRBV3-1/TRBV3-2; abundance: .; j_gene: TRBJ1-1; d_gene: .; CDR3nt: TGTGCCAGCAGCTTCTGGCAGAACACTGAAGCTTTCTTT; CDR3aa: CASSFWQNTEAFF
v_gene: TRBV7-6; abundance: .; j_gene: TRBJ2-5; d_gene: TRBD1; CDR3nt: TGTGCCAGCAGCCCCCCGGCAGGGGGCCTAAAAGAGACCCAGTACTTC; CDR3aa: CASSPPAGGLKETQYF
v_gene: TRBV29-1; abundance: .; j_gene: TRBJ1-3; d_gene: .; CDR3nt: TGCAGCGCAGTGGGGGGCGAAAACACCATATATTTT; CDR3aa: CSAVGGENTIYF
v_gene: TRBV4-1; abundance: .; j_gene: TRBJ2-5; d_gene: .; CDR3nt: TGCGCCAGCAGCCCCTTCGACAGTCAAGAGACCCAGTACTTC; CDR3aa: CASSPFDSQETQYF
v_gene: TRBV10-3; abundance: .; j_gene: TRBJ2-3; d_gene: .; CDR3nt: TGTGCCATCAGTGAGTCAACTAGCAAGTACGCAGATACGCAGTATTTT; CDR3aa: CAISESTSKYADTQYF
v_gene: TRBV7-2; abundance: .; j_gene: TRBJ1-1; d_gene: .; CDR3nt: TGTGCCAGCAGCATCTCGGGGCGTGAAGCTTTCTTT; CDR3aa: CASSISGREAFF
v_gene: TRBV14; abundance: .; j_gene: TRBJ1-4; d_gene: TRBD1; CDR3nt: TGTGCCAGCAGCCAAGATCTGAACAGGGGGACTGAAAAACTGTTTTTT; CDR3aa: CASSQDLNRGTEKLFF
v_gene: TRBV12-5; abundance: .; j_gene: TRBJ1-1; d_gene: .; CDR3nt: TGTGCTAGTGGTTTGCCCCAGGGTATTGGTACTGAAGCTTTCTTT; CDR3aa: CASGLPQGIGTEAFF